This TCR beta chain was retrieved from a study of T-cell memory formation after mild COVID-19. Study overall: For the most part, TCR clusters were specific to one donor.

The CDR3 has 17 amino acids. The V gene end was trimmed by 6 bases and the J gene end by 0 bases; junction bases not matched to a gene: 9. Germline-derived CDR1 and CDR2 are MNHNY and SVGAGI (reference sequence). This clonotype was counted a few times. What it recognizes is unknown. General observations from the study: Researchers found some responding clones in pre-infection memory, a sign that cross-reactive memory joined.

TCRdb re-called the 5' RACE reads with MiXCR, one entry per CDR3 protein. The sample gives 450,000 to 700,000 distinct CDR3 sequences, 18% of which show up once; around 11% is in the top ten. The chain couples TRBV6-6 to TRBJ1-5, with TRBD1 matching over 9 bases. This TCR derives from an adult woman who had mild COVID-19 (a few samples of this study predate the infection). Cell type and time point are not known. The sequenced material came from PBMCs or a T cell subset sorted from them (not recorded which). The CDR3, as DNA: TGTGCCAGCAGCAAGACAGGGGGGGTATATAGCAATCAGCCCCAGCATTTT. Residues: CASSKTGGVYSNQPQHF.